The source of this TCR beta chain is a study of blood T cell repertoires in COVID-19. For the study at large: Acute and convalescent COVID-19 samples came from the United States, Italy and Spain. Sample material is recorded as cDNA or gDNA derived from T cells, B-cell-depleted T cells, or PBMCs.

Germline loops: CDR1 MNHEY, CDR2 SMNVEV (reference sequence). The CDR3 has 16 amino acids. V lost 5 bases to trimming and J lost 4 bases, with 20 bases between them. Authors' processing steps: Cell counts per sample came from amplifying reference gene primers. Only in-frame clones appear in the TCRdb table, and some are missing; sequencing was by immunoSEQ multiplex PCR. Clone size and V and J calls were adopted from that table, with D and trimming inferred from the DNA. The sample records around 190,000 clones, 80% being singletons. This clone appeared once. The specimen sequenced was peripheral blood. The receptor was isolated from a man aged 55 to 70 with acute or convalescent COVID-19. The V and J genes are TRBV27 and TRBJ1-2; D is possibly TRBD1 (6 bases). The CDR3 loop is CASSASGQLRAYGYTF. CDR3 nucleotide sequence: TGTGCCAGCAGTGCCTCCGGACAGCTCCGAGCCTATGGCTACACCTTC.